The present T cell receptor beta chain was sequenced within a study of cytomegalovirus exposure and HLA in healthy donors. This clone turned up a few times. The PCR employed 60 Vbeta primers together with 13 Jbeta primers. The table came from immunoSEQ multiplex PCR; TCRdb's copy has only in-frame clones and leaves some out. The sample lists approximately 150,000 clones; 61% were seen once. This receptor was obtained from a male donor in good health and CMV-seronegative. The sample was PBMCs.

The CDR3 protein is CASSSLGLFTDTQYF. The DNA of the CDR3 is TGTGCCAGCAGTTCCCTAGGCCTATTCACAGATACGCAGTATTTT. The chain carries TRBV6-5 and TRBJ2-3, with D unresolved. The CDR3 sequence is 15 residues long. Looked up from germline, CDR1 is MNHEY and CDR2 is SVGAGI. V lost 4 bases, J lost 2 bases, and 13 bases lay in between.